The rows below give T cell receptor beta chains drawn from one sample of a study of blood T cell repertoires in COVID-19. Assay: immunoSEQ multiplex PCR; the TCRdb copy retains only in-frame clones and omits some. The table shows about 64,000 clones, with approximately 78% occurring only once. Sequences were obtained from peripheral blood. The receptors stem from a man aged 80 or over with acute or convalescent COVID-19. CDR3s include the opening cysteine and the closing phenylalanine or tryptophan. Each record gives: V gene, J gene, clone size, D gene, CDR3 DNA, CDR3 protein. The D gene is left open where the match is weak. Clone size is stated in some rows and not others, as once, few, many or a class when expanded.

>TRBV7-2|TRBJ1-1|NA|NA
TGTGCCAGCAGCTTAGCAGGGGTAACTGAAGCTTTCTTT
CASSLAGVTEAFF
>TRBV14|TRBJ2-7|NA|NA
TGTGCCAGCAGCCAAGATCATGGACAGCAACTCCTCAACTCCTACGAGCAGTACTTC
CASSQDHGQQLLNSYEQYF
>TRBV5-6|TRBJ1-1|NA|TRBD1
TGTGCCAGCAGCCCCCGGGACAGGGTGAACACTGAAGCTTTCTTT
CASSPRDRVNTEAFF
>TRBV28|TRBJ1-1|NA|NA
TGTGCCAGCAGTTTACCGACAGCAATGAACACTGAAGCTTTCTTT
CASSLPTAMNTEAFF
>TRBV6-5|TRBJ1-1|NA|NA
TGTGCCAGCAGTTACTCTGTTCAGAACACTGAAGCTTTCTTT
CASSYSVQNTEAFF
>TRBV4-1|TRBJ1-6|NA|NA
TGCGCCAGCAGAGTGAGAACCCTTTATAATTCACCCCTCCACTTT
CASRVRTLYNSPLHF
>TRBV19|TRBJ2-1|NA|TRBD2
TGTGCCAGTAGTTCGAGACCGGGACTAGCGGGAGACGACGGCAATGAGCAGTTCTTC
CASSSRPGLAGDDGNEQFF
>TRBV5-4|TRBJ1-2|NA|NA
TGTGCCAGCCGTCGGACGGGATCCTATGGCTACACCTTC
CASRRTGSYGYTF
>TRBV11-2|TRBJ2-1|NA|TRBD2
TGTGCCAGCAGCTCAACGCGGACGGGCGGGGGTAGCGGCAATGAGCAGTTCTTC
CASSSTRTGGGSGNEQFF
>TRBV6-1|TRBJ1-1|NA|NA
TGTGCCAGCAGTGATGGCCGCACTGAAGCTTTCTTT
CASSDGRTEAFF
>TRBV7-9|TRBJ2-1|NA|TRBD1
TGTGCCAGCAGTTCCTCAGGGGGATATGAGCAGTTCTTC
CASSSSGGYEQFF
>TRBV7-2|TRBJ1-1|NA|NA
TGTGCCAGCAGCTTTCGGACAGCGAACACTGAAGCTTTCTTT
CASSFRTANTEAFF
>TRBV19|TRBJ2-6|few|NA
TGTGCCAGCAGACAGAGCTCTGGGGCCAACGTCCTGACTTTC
CASRQSSGANVLTF
>TRBV5-1|TRBJ2-1|NA|TRBD2
TGCGCCAGCAGCTTGAAGGGTCTAGCGGGGGGGCCCACCTACAATGAGCAGTTCTTC
CASSLKGLAGGPTYNEQFF
>TRBV27|TRBJ2-7|few|TRBD2
TGTGCCAGCAGTCCTAGACTAGCGAGCTCCTACGAGCAGTACTTC
CASSPRLASSYEQYF
>TRBV5-1|TRBJ2-5|NA|TRBD1
TGCGCCAGCAGCACCCTAGGGACAGGGGGAGAGACCCAGTACTTC
CASSTLGTGGETQYF
>TRBV18|TRBJ2-1|NA|TRBD2
TGTGCCAGCTCACCCTGGACTAGCGGGAGTAGTTTCCATGAGCAGTTCTTC
CASSPWTSGSSFHEQFF
>TRBV19|TRBJ1-2|NA|NA
TGTGCCACCCGCCGGGGAGCACCCTATGGCTACACCTTC
CATRRGAPYGYTF
>TRBV11-3|TRBJ2-7|NA|NA
TGTGCCAGCAGCTCGCGGGATACACCTTACGAGCAGTACTTC
CASSSRDTPYEQYF
>TRBV30|TRBJ1-3|NA|TRBD1
TGTGCCTGGATGGACAGGGGGCGGCTATCTGGAAACACCATATATTTT
CAWMDRGRLSGNTIYF